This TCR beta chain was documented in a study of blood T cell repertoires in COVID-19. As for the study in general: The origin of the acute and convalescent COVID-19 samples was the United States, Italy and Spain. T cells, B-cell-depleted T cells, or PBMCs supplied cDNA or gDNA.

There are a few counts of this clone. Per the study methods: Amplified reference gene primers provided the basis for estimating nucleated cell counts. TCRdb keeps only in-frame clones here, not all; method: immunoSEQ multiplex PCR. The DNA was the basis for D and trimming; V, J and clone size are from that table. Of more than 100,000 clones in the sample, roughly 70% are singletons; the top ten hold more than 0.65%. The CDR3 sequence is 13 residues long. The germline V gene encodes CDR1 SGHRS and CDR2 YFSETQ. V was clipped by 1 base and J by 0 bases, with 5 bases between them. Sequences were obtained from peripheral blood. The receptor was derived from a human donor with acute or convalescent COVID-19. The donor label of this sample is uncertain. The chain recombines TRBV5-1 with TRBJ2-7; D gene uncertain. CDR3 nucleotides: TGCGCCAGCAGCTTGTACAGCTCCTACGAGCAGTACTTC. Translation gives CASSLYSSYEQYF.